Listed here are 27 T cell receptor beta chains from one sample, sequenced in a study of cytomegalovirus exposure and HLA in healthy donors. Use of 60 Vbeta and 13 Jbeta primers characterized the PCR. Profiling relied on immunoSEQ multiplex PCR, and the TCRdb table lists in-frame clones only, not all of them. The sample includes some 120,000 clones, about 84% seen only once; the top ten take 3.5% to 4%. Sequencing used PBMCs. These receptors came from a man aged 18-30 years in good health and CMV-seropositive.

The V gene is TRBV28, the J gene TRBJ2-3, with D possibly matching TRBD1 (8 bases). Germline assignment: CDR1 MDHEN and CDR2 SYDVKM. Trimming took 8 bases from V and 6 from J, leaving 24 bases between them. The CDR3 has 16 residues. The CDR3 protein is CASRGEGTGARDTQYF. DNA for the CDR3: TGTGCCAGCCGGGGGGAGGGGACAGGAGCCCGGGATACGCAGTATTTT.

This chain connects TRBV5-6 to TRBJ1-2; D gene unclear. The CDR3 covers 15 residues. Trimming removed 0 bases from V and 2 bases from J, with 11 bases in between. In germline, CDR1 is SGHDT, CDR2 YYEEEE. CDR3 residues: CASSLGAGINYGYTF. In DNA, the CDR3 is TGTGCCAGCAGCTTGGGGGCGGGGATCAACTATGGCTACACCTTC.

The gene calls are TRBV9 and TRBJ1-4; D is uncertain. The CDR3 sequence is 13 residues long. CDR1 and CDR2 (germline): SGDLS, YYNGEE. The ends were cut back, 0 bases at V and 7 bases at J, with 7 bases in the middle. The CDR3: CASSVVEGEKLFF. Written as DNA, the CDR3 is TGTGCCAGCAGCGTAGTCGAGGGTGAAAAACTGTTTTTT.

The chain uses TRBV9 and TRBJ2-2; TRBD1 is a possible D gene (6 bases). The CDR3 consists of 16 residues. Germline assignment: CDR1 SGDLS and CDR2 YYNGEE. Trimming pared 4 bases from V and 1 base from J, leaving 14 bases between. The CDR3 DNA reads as TGTGCCAGCAGCCCCCATCAGACAGGGAACACCGGGGAGCTGTTTTTT. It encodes CASSPHQTGNTGELFF.

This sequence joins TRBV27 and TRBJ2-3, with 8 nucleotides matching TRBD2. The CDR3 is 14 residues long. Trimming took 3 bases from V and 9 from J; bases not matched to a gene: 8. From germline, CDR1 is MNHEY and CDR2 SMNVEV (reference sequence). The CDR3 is CASSFGGDLRTQYF. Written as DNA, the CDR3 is TGTGCCAGCAGTTTCGGGGGGGACTTGCGCACGCAGTATTTT.

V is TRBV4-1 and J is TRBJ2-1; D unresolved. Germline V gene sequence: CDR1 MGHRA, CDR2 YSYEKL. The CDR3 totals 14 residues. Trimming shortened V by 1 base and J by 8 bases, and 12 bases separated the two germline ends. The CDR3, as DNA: TGCGCCAGCAGCCAAGGCGTACCAGACTATGAGCAGTTCTTC. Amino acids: CASSQGVPDYEQFF.

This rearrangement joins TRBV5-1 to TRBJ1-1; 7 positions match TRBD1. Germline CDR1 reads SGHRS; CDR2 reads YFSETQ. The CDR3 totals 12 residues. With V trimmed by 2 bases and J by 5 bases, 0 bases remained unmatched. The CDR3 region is CASSLQGTEAFF. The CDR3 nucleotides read TGCGCCAGCAGCTTACAGGGGACTGAAGCTTTCTTT.

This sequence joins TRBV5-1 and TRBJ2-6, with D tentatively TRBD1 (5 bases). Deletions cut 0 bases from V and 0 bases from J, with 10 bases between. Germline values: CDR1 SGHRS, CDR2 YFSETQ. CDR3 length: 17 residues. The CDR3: CASSLGDDSSGANVLTF. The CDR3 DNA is TGCGCCAGCAGCTTGGGGGATGACAGCTCTGGGGCCAACGTCCTGACTTTC.

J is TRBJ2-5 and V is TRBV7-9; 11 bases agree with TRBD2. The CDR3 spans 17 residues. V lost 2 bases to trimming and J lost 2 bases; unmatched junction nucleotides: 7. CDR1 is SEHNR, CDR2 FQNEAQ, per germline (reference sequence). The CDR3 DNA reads TGTGCCAGCAGCTTAAGGCCTAGCGGGAGGAATCAAGAGACCCAGTACTTC. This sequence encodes CASSLRPSGRNQETQYF. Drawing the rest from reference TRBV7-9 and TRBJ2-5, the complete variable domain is DTGVSQNPRHKITKRGQNVTFRCDPISEHNRLYWYRQTLGQGPEFLTYFQNEAQLEKSRLLSDRFSAERPKGSFSTLEIQRTEQGDSAMYLCASSLRPSGRNQETQYFGPGTRLLVL.

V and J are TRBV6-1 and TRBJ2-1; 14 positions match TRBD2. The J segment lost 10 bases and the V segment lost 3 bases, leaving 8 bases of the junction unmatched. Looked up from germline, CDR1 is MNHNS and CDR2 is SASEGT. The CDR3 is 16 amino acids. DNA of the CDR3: TGTGCCAGCAGTGACTATGGGGGACTAGCGGGAGTCGAGCAGTTCTTC. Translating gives CASSDYGGLAGVEQFF.

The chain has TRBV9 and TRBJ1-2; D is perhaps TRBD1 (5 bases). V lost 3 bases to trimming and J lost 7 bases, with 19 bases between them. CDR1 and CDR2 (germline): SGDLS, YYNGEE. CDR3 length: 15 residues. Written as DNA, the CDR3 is TGTGCCAGCAGCGCCACAGGTGCTTCACCCATTGGCTACACCTTC. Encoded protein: CASSATGASPIGYTF.

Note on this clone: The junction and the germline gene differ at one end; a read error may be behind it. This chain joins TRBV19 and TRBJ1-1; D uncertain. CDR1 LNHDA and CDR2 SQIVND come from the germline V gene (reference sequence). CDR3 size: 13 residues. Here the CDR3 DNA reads TGTACCAGTAGTACGGGTAGCTTCACTGAAGCTTTCTTT. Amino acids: CTSSTGSFTEAFF.

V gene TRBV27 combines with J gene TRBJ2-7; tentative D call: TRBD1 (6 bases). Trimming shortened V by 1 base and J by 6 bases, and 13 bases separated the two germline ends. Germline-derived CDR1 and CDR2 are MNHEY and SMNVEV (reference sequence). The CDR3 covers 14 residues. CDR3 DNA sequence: TGTGCCAGCAGTTTATTCCGGACAGAGGGCGAGCAGTACTTC. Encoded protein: CASSLFRTEGEQYF.

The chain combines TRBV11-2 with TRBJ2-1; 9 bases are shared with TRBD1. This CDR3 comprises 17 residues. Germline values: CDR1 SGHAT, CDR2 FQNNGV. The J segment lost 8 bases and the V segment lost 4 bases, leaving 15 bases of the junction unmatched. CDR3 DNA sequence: TGTGCCAGCAGCTCCCGAGGACAGGGGATTCCCTTCGATGAGCAGTTCTTC. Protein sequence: CASSSRGQGIPFDEQFF.

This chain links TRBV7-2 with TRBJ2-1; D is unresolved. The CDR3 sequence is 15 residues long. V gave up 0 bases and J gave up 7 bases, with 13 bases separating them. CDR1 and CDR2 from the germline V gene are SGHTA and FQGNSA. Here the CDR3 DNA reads TGTGCCAGCAGCTTAGCAGTACACTCTAGAAATGAGCAGTTCTTC. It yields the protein CASSLAVHSRNEQFF.

The DNA of the CDR3 is TGCGCCAGCAGCCAGACTAGCGGAACCTACGAGCAGTACTTC. Translated: CASSQTSGTYEQYF. This chain connects TRBV4-1 to TRBJ2-7; 9 nucleotides match TRBD2. V trimming: 3 bases; J trimming: 2 bases; junction bases outside the gene matches: 2. Germline values: CDR1 MGHRA, CDR2 YSYEKL. The CDR3 is 14 amino acids.

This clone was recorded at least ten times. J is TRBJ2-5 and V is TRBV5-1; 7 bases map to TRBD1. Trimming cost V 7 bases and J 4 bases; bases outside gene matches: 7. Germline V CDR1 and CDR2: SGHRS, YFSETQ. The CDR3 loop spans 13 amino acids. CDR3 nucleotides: TGCGCCAGCGGGGAGACAGGGATAGAGACCCAGTACTTC. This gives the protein CASGETGIETQYF. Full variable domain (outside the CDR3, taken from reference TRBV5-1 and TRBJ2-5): KAGVTQTPRYLIKTRGQQVTLSCSPISGHRSVSWYQQTPGQGLQFLFEYFSETQRNKGNFPGRFSGRQFSNSRSEMNVSTLELGDSALYLCASGETGIETQYFGPGTRLLVL.

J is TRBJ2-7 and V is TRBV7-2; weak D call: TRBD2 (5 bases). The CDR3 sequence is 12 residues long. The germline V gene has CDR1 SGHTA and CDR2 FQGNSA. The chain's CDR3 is CFRQKSGYEQYF. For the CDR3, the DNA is TGTTTCAGGCAGAAGTCGGGATACGAGCAGTACTTC.

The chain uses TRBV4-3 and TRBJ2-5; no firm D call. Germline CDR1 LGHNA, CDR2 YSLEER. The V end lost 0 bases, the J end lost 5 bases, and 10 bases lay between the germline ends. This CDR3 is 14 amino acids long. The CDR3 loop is CASSQDRSRETQYF. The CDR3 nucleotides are TGCGCCAGCAGCCAAGACAGGTCACGGGAGACCCAGTACTTC.

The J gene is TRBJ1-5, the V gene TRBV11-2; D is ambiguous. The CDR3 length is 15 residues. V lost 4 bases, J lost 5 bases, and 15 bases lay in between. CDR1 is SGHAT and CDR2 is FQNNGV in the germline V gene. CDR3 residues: CASSSDGLADQPQHF. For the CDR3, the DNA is TGTGCCAGCAGCTCGGACGGATTAGCGGATCAGCCCCAGCATTTT.

The CDR3 spells CASSAGDYEQYF. CDR3 bases: TGCGCCAGCAGCGCAGGGGACTACGAGCAGTACTTC. The V call is TRBV10-1, the J call TRBJ2-7; tentatively, D is TRBD1 (6 bases). CDR1 and CDR2 from the germline V gene are WNHNN and SYGVQD (reference sequence). This CDR3 region has 12 residues. V lost 6 bases, J lost 3 bases, and 9 bases lay in between.

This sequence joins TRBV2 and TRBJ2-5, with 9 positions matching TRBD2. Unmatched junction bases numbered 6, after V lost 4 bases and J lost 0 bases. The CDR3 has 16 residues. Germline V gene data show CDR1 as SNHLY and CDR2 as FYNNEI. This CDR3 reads CASSGTSDLYQETQYF. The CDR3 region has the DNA TGTGCCAGCAGTGGGACTAGCGACCTATACCAAGAGACCCAGTACTTC.

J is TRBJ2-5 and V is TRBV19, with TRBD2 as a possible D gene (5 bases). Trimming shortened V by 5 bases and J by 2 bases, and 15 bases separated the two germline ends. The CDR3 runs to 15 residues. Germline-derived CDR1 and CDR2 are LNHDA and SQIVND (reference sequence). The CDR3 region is CASSAERGLQETQYF. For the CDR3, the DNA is TGTGCCAGTAGTGCAGAGCGCGGGCTTCAAGAGACCCAGTACTTC. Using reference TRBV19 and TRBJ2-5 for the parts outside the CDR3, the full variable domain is DGGITQSPKYLFRKEGQNVTLSCEQNLNHDAMYWYRQDPGQGLRLIYYSQIVNDFQKGDIAEGYSVSREKKESFPLTVTSAQKNPTAFYLCASSAERGLQETQYFGPGTRLLVL.

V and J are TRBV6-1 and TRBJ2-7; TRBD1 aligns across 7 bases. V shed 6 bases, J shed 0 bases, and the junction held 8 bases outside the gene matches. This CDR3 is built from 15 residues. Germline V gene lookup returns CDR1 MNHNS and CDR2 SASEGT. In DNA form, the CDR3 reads TGTGCCAGCAGATATGGACAGGAAAGCTCCTACGAGCAGTACTTC. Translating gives CASRYGQESSYEQYF.

The DNA for the CDR3 is TGCGCCAGCAATACAGGGAGCAATCAGCCCCAGCATTTT. Translation: CASNTGSNQPQHF. The chain links TRBV10-2 to TRBJ1-5; perhaps TRBD1 as D (6 bases). CDR3 size: 13 residues. Trimming removed 7 bases from V and 1 base from J, with 8 bases in between. Germline lookup yields CDR1 WSHSY and CDR2 SAAADI.

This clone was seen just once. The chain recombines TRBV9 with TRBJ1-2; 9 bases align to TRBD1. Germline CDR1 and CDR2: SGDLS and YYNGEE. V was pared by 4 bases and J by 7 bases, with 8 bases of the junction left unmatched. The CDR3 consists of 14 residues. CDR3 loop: CASSPGTGRTGYTF. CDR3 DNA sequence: TGTGCCAGCAGCCCGGGGACAGGGCGGACTGGCTACACCTTC.

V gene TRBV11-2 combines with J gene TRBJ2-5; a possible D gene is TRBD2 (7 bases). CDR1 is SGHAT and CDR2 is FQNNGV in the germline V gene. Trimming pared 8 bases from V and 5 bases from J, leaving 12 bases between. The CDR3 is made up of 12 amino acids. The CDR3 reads CASGGAAETQYF. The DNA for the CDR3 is TGTGCCAGCGGGGGGGCGGCTGAGACCCAGTACTTC. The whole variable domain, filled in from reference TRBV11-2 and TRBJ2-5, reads EAGVAQSPRYKIIEKRQSVAFWCNPISGHATLYWYQQILGQGPKLLIQFQNNGVVDDSQLPKDRFSAERLKGVDSTLKIQPAKLEDSAVYLCASGGAAETQYFGPGTRLLVL.